This T cell receptor (beta chain) was identified during a study of response to subunit inactivated influenza vaccine. This clonotype was detected ten times or more. Antigen unknown. Germline V gene lookup returns CDR1 SGHNT and CDR2 YYREEE (reference sequence). The germline V and J ends were trimmed by 4 bases and 6 bases, with 9 bases remaining between them. The CDR3 has 12 amino acids. A single record per CDR3 protein comes from TCRdb applying MiXCR to the RT-PCR reads. The sample yields 450,000 to 600,000 distinct CDR3 sequences, 6% to 9% seen once. Overall study findings and caveats: Only a handful of new T cells, the authors suggested, are recruited with each seasonal influenza vaccination.

This specimen was PBMCs from blood, taken around 25 months after vaccination. V usage is TRBV5-4 and J usage is TRBJ2-3, with unresolved D. This clonotype was sampled from a man between 50 and 70 years old who received an inactivated influenza vaccine. DNA for the CDR3: TGTGCCAGCAGCACGACCTGGGATACGCAGTATTTT. The encoded protein is CASSTTWDTQYF.